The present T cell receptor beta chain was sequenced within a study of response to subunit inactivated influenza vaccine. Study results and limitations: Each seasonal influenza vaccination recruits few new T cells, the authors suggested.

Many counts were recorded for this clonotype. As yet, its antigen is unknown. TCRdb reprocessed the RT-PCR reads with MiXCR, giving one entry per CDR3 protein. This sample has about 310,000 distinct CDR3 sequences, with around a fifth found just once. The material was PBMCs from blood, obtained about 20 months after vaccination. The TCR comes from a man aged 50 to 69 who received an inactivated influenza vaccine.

The CDR3 loop is CSVRDREALCSGNTIYF. Written as DNA, the CDR3 is TGCAGCGTTCGGGACAGGGAAGCCTTATGCTCTGGAAACACCATATATTTT. The chain combines TRBV29-1 with TRBJ1-3; 9 nucleotides line up with TRBD1. CDR3 size: 17 residues. Germline lookup yields CDR1 SQVTM and CDR2 ANQGSEA. Losses at the gene ends were 5 bases for V and 0 bases for J; bases not matched to a gene: 11. Together with reference TRBV29-1 and TRBJ1-3, the CDR3 gives the full variable domain: SAVISQKPSRDICQRGTSLTIQCQVDSQVTMMFWYRQQPGQSLTLIATANQGSEATYESGFVIDKFPISRPNLTFSTLTVSNMSPEDSSIYLCSVRDREALCSGNTIYFGEGSWLTVV.